Ten or more counts support the clone carrying this TCR beta chain. What it binds is not known. The library labeled individual cDNA molecules by adding unique molecular identifiers to them. TCRdb reprocessed the RACE reads via MiXCR and lists one record per CDR3 protein. This sample carries about 82,000 distinct CDR3 sequences, 6.6% of them seen once, and the ten largest clones take 1% to 1.5%. The data were taken from a study of human T cells and chemical hapten exposure. Across the whole study: While the roughly 25-week study was under way, patients received diphenylcyclopropenone on the scalp every week. Study observations and caveats: Sensitizing with DPC caused no change in TCRs above 1 in 1000 frequency. Among expanded TCRs, significantly more large CDR3 similarity clusters formed than among controls.

The time point was: patch test 2, 6 weeks after DPC sensitization. The treatment was: therapeutic diphenylcyclopropenone sensitization with weekly scalp DPC. This CDR3 is built from 13 residues. J gave up 3 bases and V 5 bases, and 6 bases lay outside the gene matches. Germline V gene sequence: CDR1 GTSNPN, CDR2 SVGIG (reference sequence). This receptor was obtained from a woman between 25 and 40 years old with alopecia areata. Some clones in this sample may be carry-over from other donors' samples. The V gene is TRBV30, the J gene TRBJ1-1, with TRBD1 matching 7 bases. The sample here was whole blood, taken in connection with sensitization to the hapten diphenylcyclopropenone (DPC). For the CDR3, the DNA is TGTGCCTGGTGCCGACAGGGCTACACTGAAGCTTTCTTT. Translation: CAWCRQGYTEAFF.